This T cell receptor (beta chain) comes out of a study of blood T cell repertoires in COVID-19. The CDR3 has 16 amino acids. Only in-frame clones appear in the TCRdb table, and some are missing; sequencing was by immunoSEQ multiplex PCR. This table holds 330,000 or so clones, roughly 86% found once. This clonotype originated in a man in his forties in a cohort exposed to, infected with or recovered from COVID-19 (not recorded which). The chain carries TRBV21-1 and TRBJ2-7; TRBD2 is the table's D call and was not checked against the DNA. TRBV21-1 is described as a pseudogene. The sample comprised PBMCs or T cells enriched from blood (not recorded which). This CDR3 reads CASSKEGGLETYEQYF. The CDR3 coding sequence is TGTGCCAGCAGCAAAGAGGGGGGGCTCGAGACCTACGAGCAGTACTTC.